Presented here are 23 T cell receptor beta chains from one specimen sequenced in a study of graft-versus-host responses after intestinal transplantation (dated by TCRdb to about 2021). Their antigen targets remain unknown. Preparation of the library involved the immunoSEQ multiplex PCR assay. Not all clones reach the TCRdb copy of this immuneACCESS table, which keeps in-frame sequences only. Checked studies attribute under half of the gap to unresolved V genes and leave the rest unexplained. This sample is represented by tens of thousands of clones; approximately 94% of them were singletons. The ten most abundant clones make up over 0.15% of the sample. Reading the label with the study, this specimen's time point is: cells obtained before transplantation from donor or recipient. Sequences were derived from unstimulated CD4+ T cells sorted from spleen or lymph node cells, sampled before transplant. The source is a human donor who was the organ donor for an intestinal transplant.

This clone turned up a few times. CDR3 bases: TGTGCCAGCAGTTTATGGCTAGCGGGGGAAGAGACCCAGTACTTC. Its translation: CASSLWLAGEETQYF. This chain links TRBV28 with TRBJ2-5; 10 bases match TRBD2. The ends lost 0 bases at V and 3 bases at J; junction bases unmatched: 1. Germline CDR1 is MDHEN and CDR2 is SYDVKM. The CDR3 sequence is 15 residues long.

The chain has TRBV27 and TRBJ2-7, with 12 nucleotides matching TRBD2. Looked up from germline, CDR1 is MNHEY and CDR2 is SMNVEV (reference sequence). The CDR3 extends over 16 amino acids. V shed 5 bases, J shed 4 bases, and the junction held 9 bases outside the gene matches. The DNA for the CDR3 is TGTGCCAGCAGTACGAGACTAGCGGGGGCAGAATACGAGCAGTACTTC. It encodes CASSTRLAGAEYEQYF.

Written as DNA, the CDR3 is TGTGCCAGCTCACTACAAGTGCCCGGGACAGGGGGCTCCTACGAGCAGTACTTC. This encodes CASSLQVPGTGGSYEQYF. This chain links TRBV18 with TRBJ2-7, with 11 bases lining up with TRBD1. This CDR3 is built from 18 residues. V was pared by 4 bases and J by 0 bases, with 11 bases of the junction left unmatched. Germline CDR1 KGHSH, CDR2 LQKENI. Full variable domain (outside the CDR3, taken from reference TRBV18 and TRBJ2-7): NAGVMQNPRHLVRRRGQEARLRCSPMKGHSHVYWYRQLPEEGLKFMVYLQKENIIDESGMPKERFSAEFPKEGPSILRIQQVVRGDSAAYFCASSLQVPGTGGSYEQYFGPGTRLTVT.

The chain employs TRBV15 and TRBJ1-3; D gene uncertain. Looked up from germline, CDR1 is LNHNV and CDR2 is YYDKDF (reference sequence). CDR3 length: 15 amino acids. Trimming took off 1 base at V and 1 base at J, with 8 bases between the two ends. The CDR3 reads CATSRVPNSGNTIYF. CDR3 coding DNA: TGTGCCACCAGCAGAGTACCCAATTCTGGAAACACCATATATTTT. The whole variable domain, remainder taken from reference TRBV15 and TRBJ1-3, is DAMVIQNPRYQVTQFGKPVTLSCSQTLNHNVMYWYQQKSSQAPKLLFHYYDKDFNNEADTPDNFQSRRPNTSFCFLDIRSPGLGDTAMYLCATSRVPNSGNTIYFGEGSWLTVV.

The rearrangement links TRBV6-1 to TRBJ1-2; tentatively, D is TRBD1 (5 bases). CDR1 and CDR2 (germline): MNHNS, SASEGT. V lost 1 base and J 1 base, leaving 7 bases between the germline ends. This CDR3 is 14 amino acids long. This CDR3 is CASSEGTNNYGYTF. CDR3 sequence (DNA): TGTGCCAGCAGTGAAGGGACAAATAACTATGGCTACACCTTC.

This clone was counted once. V usage is TRBV4-1 and J usage is TRBJ2-7; no clear D gene. Germline CDR1 reads MGHRA; CDR2 reads YSYEKL. Trimming shortened V by 3 bases and J by 4 bases, and 16 bases separated the two germline ends. This CDR3 has 15 residues. Here the CDR3 reads CASSQSKLVTYEQYF. CDR3 coding DNA: TGCGCCAGCAGCCAGAGTAAACTGGTTACTTACGAGCAGTACTTC.

This clone was recorded only once. The V and J genes are TRBV5-4 and TRBJ1-2, with a weak D call TRBD1 (5 bases). V was shortened by 0 bases and J by 6 bases, with 15 bases between the two germline ends. Looked up from germline, CDR1 is SGHNT and CDR2 is YYREEE (reference sequence). CDR3 length: 15 amino acids. The CDR3 protein is CASSLAKGSGHGYTF. CDR3 sequence (DNA): TGTGCCAGCAGCTTGGCCAAGGGGTCGGGGCATGGCTACACCTTC. Supplemented by reference TRBV5-4 and TRBJ1-2, the full variable domain reads ETGVTQSPTHLIKTRGQQVTLRCSSQSGHNTVSWYQQALGQGPQFIFQYYREEENGRGNFPPRFSGLQFPNYSSELNVNALELDDSALYLCASSLAKGSGHGYTFGSGTRLTVV.

This chain connects TRBV7-9 to TRBJ1-1, with D tentatively TRBD1 (5 bases). Germline CDR1 SEHNR, CDR2 FQNEAQ (reference sequence). V dropped 5 bases and J dropped 1 base, with 14 bases sitting between them. This CDR3 has 15 amino acids. CDR3 coding DNA: TGTGCCAGCAGCGCGTCCTGGGGCGCGAACACTGAAGCTTTCTTT. Its translation is CASSASWGANTEAFF.

This rearrangement joins TRBV5-1 to TRBJ1-1; 12 nucleotides align to TRBD1. The V segment lost 0 bases and the J segment 0 bases; nucleotides outside the gene matches: 6. Germline V gene lookup returns CDR1 SGHRS and CDR2 YFSETQ. CDR3 length: 18 residues. CDR3 residues: CASSLARDRGLLNTEAFF. CDR3 in DNA: TGCGCCAGCAGCTTGGCCCGGGACAGGGGGCTCTTGAACACTGAAGCTTTCTTT.

V usage is TRBV2 and J usage is TRBJ2-2; TRBD2 is a possible D gene (6 bases). V lost 1 base to trimming and J lost 0 bases, with 18 bases between them. The CDR3 has 19 amino acids. CDR1 and CDR2 (germline): SNHLY, FYNNEI. The CDR3 DNA reads as TGTGCCAGCAGTGAAGGGGGAATCCTAGGGACTTCGAACACCGGGGAGCTGTTTTTT. This encodes CASSEGGILGTSNTGELFF.

The rearrangement uses TRBV28 and TRBJ1-6, with 7 bases aligning to TRBD1. With 8 bases clipped from V and 10 bases from J, the junction kept 8 bases outside the gene matches. The germline V gene encodes CDR1 MDHEN and CDR2 SYDVKM. CDR3 length equals 13 residues. The CDR3 sequence is CASRGQAGSPLHF. CDR3 in DNA: TGTGCCAGCCGAGGACAGGCCGGGTCACCCCTCCACTTT.

This clone was detected only once. This CDR3 is also generated by other DNA sequences in the sample. The rearrangement links TRBV5-1 to TRBJ2-5; 8 bases are a match to TRBD2. Unmatched junction bases numbered 6, after V lost 4 bases and J lost 1 base. This CDR3 spans 15 amino acids. Per the germline V gene, CDR1 is SGHRS and CDR2 is YFSETQ. CDR3 in DNA: TGCGCCAGCAGCATGGGACTAGTCGGCCAAGAGACCCAGTACTTC. Its translation: CASSMGLVGQETQYF. The full variable domain, rest sourced from reference TRBV5-1 and TRBJ2-5, is KAGVTQTPRYLIKTRGQQVTLSCSPISGHRSVSWYQQTPGQGLQFLFEYFSETQRNKGNFPGRFSGRQFSNSRSEMNVSTLELGDSALYLCASSMGLVGQETQYFGPGTRLLVL.

The chain is built from TRBV4-2 and TRBJ1-5; perhaps TRBD1 as D (5 bases). Trimming took 0 bases from V and 6 from J, leaving 12 bases between them. Per germline, CDR1 LGHNA and CDR2 YNFKEQ. This CDR3 contains 15 residues. The CDR3 loop reads CASSQDEQAGQPQHF. As DNA, the CDR3 is TGTGCCAGCAGCCAAGATGAACAGGCAGGTCAGCCCCAGCATTTT.

The J gene is TRBJ1-1, the V gene TRBV5-1; 9 nucleotides align to TRBD1. This CDR3 has 14 residues. V gave up 3 bases and J gave up 6 bases; unmatched junction bases: 6. The germline CDR1 and CDR2 sequences are SGHRS and YFSETQ. For the CDR3, the DNA is TGCGCCAGCAGCTCGGGACAGGGAACCGCTGAAGCTTTCTTT. It translates to CASSSGQGTAEAFF. Together with reference TRBV5-1 and TRBJ1-1, the CDR3 gives the full variable domain: KAGVTQTPRYLIKTRGQQVTLSCSPISGHRSVSWYQQTPGQGLQFLFEYFSETQRNKGNFPGRFSGRQFSNSRSEMNVSTLELGDSALYLCASSSGQGTAEAFFGQGTRLTVV.

The CDR3 spells CASSASGTATNEKLFF. DNA for the CDR3: TGTGCCAGCTCAGCCTCCGGGACAGCAACTAATGAAAAACTGTTTTTT. V and J are TRBV18 and TRBJ1-4; 7 nucleotides align to TRBD1. Germline values: CDR1 KGHSH, CDR2 LQKENI. Losses at the gene ends were 5 bases for V and 0 bases for J; bases not matched to a gene: 6. The CDR3 consists of 16 residues.

This chain links TRBV2 with TRBJ1-4; 7 bases fit TRBD1. V lost 7 bases to trimming and J lost 8 bases; unmatched junction nucleotides: 10. The CDR3 is made up of 14 amino acids. The germline V gene encodes CDR1 SNHLY and CDR2 FYNNEI. For the CDR3, the DNA is TGTGCCAGCAACGAAGGGGGCGCGAGGGAAAAACTGTTTTTT. Translating gives CASNEGGAREKLFF.

This sequence joins TRBV7-3 and TRBJ2-3; TRBD2 matches 10 bases. The CDR3 consists of 14 residues. Germline CDR1 SGHTA, CDR2 FQGTGA. The trim removed 6 bases at V and 3 bases at J, leaving 3 bases unmatched. Here the CDR3 reads CASSLTSGTDTQYF. In nucleotides, the CDR3 is TGTGCCAGCAGTTTGACTAGCGGGACAGATACGCAGTATTTT.

The V gene is TRBV4-1, the J gene TRBJ1-4, with unresolved D. This CDR3 has 13 amino acids. Trimming pared 1 base from V and 8 bases from J, leaving 8 bases between. Germline CDR1 and CDR2: MGHRA and YSYEKL. The CDR3 DNA reads TGCGCCAGCAGCCAAGCTAGTTGGGAAAAACTGTTTTTT. Residues: CASSQASWEKLFF.

This chain uses TRBV5-1 with TRBJ1-4, with D possibly matching TRBD1 (5 bases). This CDR3 region has 14 residues. The V gene lost 6 bases and the J gene lost 6 bases, with 15 bases spanning the gap. Looked up from germline, CDR1 is SGHRS and CDR2 is YFSETQ. The DNA of the CDR3 is TGCGCCAGCACCGTGGGGCAGGTGGATGAAAAACTGTTTTTT. Protein product: CASTVGQVDEKLFF. Together with reference TRBV5-1 and TRBJ1-4, the CDR3 gives the full variable domain: KAGVTQTPRYLIKTRGQQVTLSCSPISGHRSVSWYQQTPGQGLQFLFEYFSETQRNKGNFPGRFSGRQFSNSRSEMNVSTLELGDSALYLCASTVGQVDEKLFFGSGTQLSVL.

V gene TRBV19 combines with J gene TRBJ2-2, with 7 bases identical to TRBD1. CDR1 LNHDA and CDR2 SQIVND come from the germline V gene (reference sequence). V was pared by 5 bases and J by 5 bases, with 8 bases of the junction left unmatched. CDR3 length: 15 residues. CDR3 region: CASSEGGMDTGELFF. The CDR3 coding sequence is TGTGCCAGTAGTGAAGGGGGCATGGATACCGGGGAGCTGTTTTTT.

As to this clone: The junction shows a germline mismatch at one end, possibly a read error. The chain is built from TRBV7-7 and TRBJ2-5; 7 bases are a match to TRBD2. Germline V CDR1 and CDR2: SSHAT, FNYEAQ (reference sequence). There are 16 residues in the CDR3. The CDR3 sequence is CASSLAKASGGETQYF. The CDR3 DNA reads as TGTGCTAGCAGCTTAGCGAAGGCTAGCGGAGGGGAGACCCAGTACTTC.

The J gene is TRBJ1-4, the V gene TRBV10-3; maybe TRBD1 (5 bases). The CDR3 loop spans 15 amino acids. Trimming took 0 bases from V and 8 from J, leaving 13 bases between them. CDR1 and CDR2 from the germline V gene are ENHRY and SYGVKD. CDR3 residues: CAISESSGAREKLFF. CDR3 sequence (DNA): TGTGCCATCAGTGAGTCGAGCGGGGCCCGCGAAAAACTGTTTTTT.

The V call is TRBV5-1, the J call TRBJ2-2; D not resolved. V gave up 0 bases and J gave up 1 base, with 4 bases separating them. The CDR3 covers 14 residues. Germline V lookup: CDR1 SGHRS, CDR2 YFSETQ. The DNA for the CDR3 is TGCGCCAGCAGCTTGGAGGTGAACACCGGGGAGCTGTTTTTT. As protein: CASSLEVNTGELFF.